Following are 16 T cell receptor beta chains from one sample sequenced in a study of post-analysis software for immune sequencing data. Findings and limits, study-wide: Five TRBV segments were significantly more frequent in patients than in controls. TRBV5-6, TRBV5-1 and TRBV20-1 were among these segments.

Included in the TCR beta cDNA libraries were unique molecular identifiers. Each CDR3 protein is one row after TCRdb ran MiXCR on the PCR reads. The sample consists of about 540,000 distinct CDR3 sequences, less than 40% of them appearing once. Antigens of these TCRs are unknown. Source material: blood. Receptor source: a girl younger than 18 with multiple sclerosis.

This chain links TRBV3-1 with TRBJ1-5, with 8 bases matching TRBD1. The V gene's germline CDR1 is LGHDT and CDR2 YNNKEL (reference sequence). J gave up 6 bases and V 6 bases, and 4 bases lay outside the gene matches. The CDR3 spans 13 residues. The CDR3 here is CASRRQGRQPQHF. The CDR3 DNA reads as TGTGCCAGCAGACGACAGGGGCGTCAGCCCCAGCATTTT. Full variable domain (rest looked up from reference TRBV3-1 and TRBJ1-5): DTAVSQTPKYLVTQMGNDKSIKCEQNLGHDTMYWYKQDSKKFLKIMFSYNNKELIINETVPNRFSPKSPDKAHLNLHINSLELGDSAVYFCASRRQGRQPQHFGDGTRLSIL.

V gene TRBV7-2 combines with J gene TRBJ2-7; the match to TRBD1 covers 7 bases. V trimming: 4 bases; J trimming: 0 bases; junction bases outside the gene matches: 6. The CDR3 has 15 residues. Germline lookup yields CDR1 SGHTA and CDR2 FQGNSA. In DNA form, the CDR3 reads TGTGCCAGCAGCTGGTCGGGACAGACCTCCTACGAGCAGTACTTC. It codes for CASSWSGQTSYEQYF. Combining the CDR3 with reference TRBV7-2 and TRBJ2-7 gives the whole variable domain GAGVSQSPSNKVTEKGKDVELRCDPISGHTALYWYRQSLGQGLEFLIYFQGNSAPDKSGLPSDRFSAERTGGSVSTLTIQRTQQEDSAVYLCASSWSGQTSYEQYFGPGTRLTVT.

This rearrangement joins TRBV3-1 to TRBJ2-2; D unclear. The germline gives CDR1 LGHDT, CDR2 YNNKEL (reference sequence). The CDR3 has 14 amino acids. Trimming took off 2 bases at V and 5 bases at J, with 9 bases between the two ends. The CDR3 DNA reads TGTGCCAGCAGCCAACGGCCCAGAACCGGGGAGCTGTTTTTT. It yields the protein CASSQRPRTGELFF.

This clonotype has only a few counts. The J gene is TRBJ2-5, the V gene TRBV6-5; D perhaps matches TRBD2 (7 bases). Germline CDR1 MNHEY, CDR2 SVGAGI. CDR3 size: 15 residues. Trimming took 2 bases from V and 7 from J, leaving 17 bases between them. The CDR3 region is CASSYGSGASGTQYF. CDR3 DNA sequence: TGTGCCAGCAGTTACGGGTCGGGGGCTAGCGGGACCCAGTACTTC.

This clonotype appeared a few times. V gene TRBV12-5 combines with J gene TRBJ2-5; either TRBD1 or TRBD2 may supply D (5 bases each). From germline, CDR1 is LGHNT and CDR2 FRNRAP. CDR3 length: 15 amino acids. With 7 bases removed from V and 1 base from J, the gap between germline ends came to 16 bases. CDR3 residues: CASARGTAGQETQYF. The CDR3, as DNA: TGTGCTAGTGCGCGAGGGACCGCTGGCCAAGAGACCCAGTACTTC. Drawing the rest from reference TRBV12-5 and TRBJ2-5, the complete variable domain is DARVTQTPRHKVTEMGQEVTMRCQPILGHNTVFWYRQTMMQGLELLAYFRNRAPLDDSGMPKDRFSAEMPDATLATLKIQPSEPRDSAVYFCASARGTAGQETQYFGPGTRLLVL.

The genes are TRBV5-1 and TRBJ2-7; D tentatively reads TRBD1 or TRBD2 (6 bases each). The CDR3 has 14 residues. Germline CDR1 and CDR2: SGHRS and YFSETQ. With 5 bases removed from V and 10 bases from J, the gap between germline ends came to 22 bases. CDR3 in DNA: TGCGCCAGCAGTAATGAACCGGGGGCGGATACCCAGTACTTC. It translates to CASSNEPGADTQYF.

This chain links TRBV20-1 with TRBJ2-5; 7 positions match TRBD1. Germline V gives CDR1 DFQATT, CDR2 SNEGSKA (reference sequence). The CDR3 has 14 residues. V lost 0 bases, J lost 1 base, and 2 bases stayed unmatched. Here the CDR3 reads CSARDGDSQETQYF. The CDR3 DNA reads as TGCAGTGCTAGAGACGGGGACAGCCAAGAGACCCAGTACTTC.

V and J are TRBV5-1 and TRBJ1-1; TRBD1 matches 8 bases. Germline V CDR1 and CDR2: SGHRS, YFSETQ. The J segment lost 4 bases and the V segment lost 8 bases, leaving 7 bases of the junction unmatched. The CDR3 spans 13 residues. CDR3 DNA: TGCGCCAGTACACTGACAGGGGCCACTGAAGCTTTCTTT. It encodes CASTLTGATEAFF.

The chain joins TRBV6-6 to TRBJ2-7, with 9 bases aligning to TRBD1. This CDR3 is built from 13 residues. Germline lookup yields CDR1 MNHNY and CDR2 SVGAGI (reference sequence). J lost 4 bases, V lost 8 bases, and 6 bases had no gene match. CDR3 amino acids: CASQGTGSYEQYF. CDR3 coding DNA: TGTGCCAGCCAGGGGACAGGGAGTTACGAGCAGTACTTC.

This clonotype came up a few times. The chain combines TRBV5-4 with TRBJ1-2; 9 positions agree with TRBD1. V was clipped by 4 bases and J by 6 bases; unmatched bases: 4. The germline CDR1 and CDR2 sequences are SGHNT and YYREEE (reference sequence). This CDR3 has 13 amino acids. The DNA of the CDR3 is TGTGCCAGCAGCACGACAGGGGGAAATGGCTACACCTTC. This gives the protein CASSTTGGNGYTF. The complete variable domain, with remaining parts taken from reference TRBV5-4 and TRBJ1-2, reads ETGVTQSPTHLIKTRGQQVTLRCSSQSGHNTVSWYQQALGQGPQFIFQYYREEENGRGNFPPRFSGLQFPNYSSELNVNALELDDSALYLCASSTTGGNGYTFGSGTRLTVV.

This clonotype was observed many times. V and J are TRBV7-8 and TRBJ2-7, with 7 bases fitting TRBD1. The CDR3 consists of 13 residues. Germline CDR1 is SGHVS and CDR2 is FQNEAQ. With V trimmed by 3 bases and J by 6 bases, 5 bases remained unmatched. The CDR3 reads CASSLLGGIEQYF. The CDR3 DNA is TGTGCCAGCAGCTTGCTAGGGGGCATCGAGCAGTACTTC.

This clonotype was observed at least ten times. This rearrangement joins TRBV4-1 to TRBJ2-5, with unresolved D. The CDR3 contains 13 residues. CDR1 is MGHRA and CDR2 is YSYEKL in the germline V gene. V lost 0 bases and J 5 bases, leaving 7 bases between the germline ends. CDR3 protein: CASSQDTEETQYF. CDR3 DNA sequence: TGCGCCAGCAGCCAAGATACCGAGGAGACCCAGTACTTC.

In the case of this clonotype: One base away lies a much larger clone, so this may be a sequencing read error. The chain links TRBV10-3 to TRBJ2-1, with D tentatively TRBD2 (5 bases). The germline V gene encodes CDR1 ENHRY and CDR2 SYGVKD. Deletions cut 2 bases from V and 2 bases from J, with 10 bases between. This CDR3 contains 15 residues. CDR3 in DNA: TGTGCCATCAGTGAGGCGGGCAGAACCTACAATGAGCAGTTCTTC. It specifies CAISEAGRTYNEQFF.

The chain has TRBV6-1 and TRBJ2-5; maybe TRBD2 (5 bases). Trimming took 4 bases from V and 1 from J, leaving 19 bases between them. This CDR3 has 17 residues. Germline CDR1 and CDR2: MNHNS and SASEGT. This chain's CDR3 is CASSVDSRLALQETQYF. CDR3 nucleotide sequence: TGTGCCAGCAGTGTAGATTCGCGGCTAGCCCTCCAAGAGACCCAGTACTTC.

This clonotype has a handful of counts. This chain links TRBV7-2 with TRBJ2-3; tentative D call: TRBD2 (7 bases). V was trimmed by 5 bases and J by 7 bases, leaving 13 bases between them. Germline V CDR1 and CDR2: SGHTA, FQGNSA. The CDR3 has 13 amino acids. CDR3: CASSPGGRNTQYF. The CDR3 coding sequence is TGTGCCAGCAGCCCGGGGGGCAGAAATACGCAGTATTTT.

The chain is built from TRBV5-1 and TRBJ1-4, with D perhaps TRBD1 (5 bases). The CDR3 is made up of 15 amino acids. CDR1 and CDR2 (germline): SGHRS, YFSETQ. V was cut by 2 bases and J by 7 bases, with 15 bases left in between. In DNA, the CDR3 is TGCGCCAGCAGCTTCGGCAGGGCCATTGGTGAAAAACTGTTTTTT. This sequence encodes CASSFGRAIGEKLFF.